The clone carrying this T cell receptor (beta chain) was observed once. The sample is drawn from a study of CD8 T cells in Susac syndrome. Trimming removed 2 bases from V and 6 bases from J, with 7 bases in between. The length of the CDR3 is 13 residues. Germline V gives CDR1 MNHEY, CDR2 SMNVEV (reference sequence). CD8+ and CD4+ T cells circulating in blood were sequenced for TCR beta. An input of roughly 0.45 to 1 ug of RNA was subjected to reverse transcription using random hexamers. By means of immunoSEQ multiplex PCR, TCR beta CDR3 spanning 54 Vbeta and 13 Jbeta underwent amplification. TCRdb analysed the immunoSEQ multiplex PCR reads with MiXCR anew, one entry per CDR3 protein. The table lists fewer than 85,000 distinct CDR3 sequences, less than 95% of them singletons.

The chain is built from TRBV27 and TRBJ2-2; D perhaps matches TRBD1 (5 bases). Sequencing used CD8+ T cells from PBMCs. The source of this sequence is a human donor with Susac syndrome. CDR3 bases: TGTGCCAGCAGTTTAGTCAGGGCCGGGGAGCTGTTTTTT. Protein: CASSLVRAGELFF.